A selection of T cell receptor beta chains follows, all from one sample in a study of blood T cell repertoires in COVID-19. Using immunoSEQ multiplex PCR, the repertoire was profiled, and TCRdb retains in-frame clones only, with some absent. The sample gives some 350,000 clones, more than 85% of which show up once; 2.5% to 3.5% is in the top ten. The sequencing input was PBMCs or T cells enriched from blood (not recorded which). These receptor sequences come from a woman aged 25 to 39 who had recovered from COVID-19. The conserved cysteine and the conserved F or W are not part of the CDR3 here. The D gene is left open where the match is weak. Part of the rows lack a size; the others show once, few, many or a class for expanded clones.

size | D | V | CDR3
few | TRBD2 | TRBV7-2 | ASSITGTSGTPYEQY
NA | NA | TRBV3-1/TRBV3-2 | ASSQMQANSPLH
NA | TRBD2 | TRBV5-1 | ASWLAVNTDTQY
NA | NA | TRBV28 | ASSLSENIQY
NA | NA | TRBV27 | ASSFDRYQETQY
NA | NA | TRBV2 | ASRGGVVNSPLH
NA | NA | TRBV5-1 | ASSSGPGGAETQY
NA | TRBD1 | TRBV19 | ASTPQGVSNQPQH
NA | TRBD2 | TRBV5-1 | ASSPGTRAGGDRELF
NA | TRBD1 | TRBV5-1 | ASSRGTGGSYSGNTIY
NA | NA | TRBV12-1 | ASSPPDRVILVTEAF
once | TRBD2 | TRBV12-5 | ASGLLGTSGTSYNEQF
NA | NA | TRBV5-4 | ASSPTRDSIYEQY
NA | NA | TRBV7-6 | ASSFRQARSTEAF
NA | NA | TRBV5-1 | ASSPTGLGMNTEAF
NA | TRBD1 | TRBV27 | ASSPRTGDGYT
NA | TRBD2 | TRBV29-1 | SVLAGGLGETQY
NA | TRBD1 | TRBV7-9 | ASSFLPAGTGGKETQY
NA | TRBD2 | TRBV7-9 | ASSLGAGVAYEQY
NA | NA | TRBV27 | ASSSTRQDPYEQY
NA | NA | TRBV18 | ASSPPGNPGNTIY
NA | NA | TRBV13 | ASSQAPGQHIQY
few | TRBD1 | TRBV18 | ASSPQGVSTEAF
NA | TRBD2 | TRBV19 | ASSPTLAVSYEQY
NA | NA | TRBV7-9 | ASPGRGGQGYNEQF
NA | TRBD2 | TRBV6-5 | ASSTSGSYEQY
NA | NA | TRBV28 | ASFSGTGHT
NA | TRBD1 | TRBV18 | ASSPGTGGAQKGYT
NA | NA | TRBV19 | ASSDTHFSGNTIY
NA | NA | TRBV7-2 | ASSSRSSSGANVLT
NA | NA | TRBV3-1/TRBV3-2 | ASSQDPIGTGNEKLF
NA | NA | TRBV19 | ASSGQPEAF
NA | NA | TRBV27 | ASSSSGGLETQY
NA | NA | TRBV5-1 | ASSLGSSGGGEQF
once | TRBD2 | TRBV4-2 | ASSQWPSGVEDTQY
NA | TRBD2 | TRBV4-1 | ASSPVGLAGEENEQF
NA | NA | TRBV25-1 | ASSDRSNEKLF
NA | TRBD1 | TRBV14 | ASSQDIRGQGKEKLF
NA | NA | TRBV3-1/TRBV3-2 | ASSPGNYYEQY
few | TRBD1 | TRBV2 | ASTVNRGTTEAF
NA | NA | TRBV4-1 | ASSRGVDAGSAEQY
NA | TRBD1 | TRBV20-1 | SASPPGQGYEQY